This T cell receptor (beta chain) was sequenced during a study of T cell clonality in common variable immunodeficiency. The CDR3 consists of 17 residues. The germline V gene encodes CDR1 SGHVS and CDR2 FNYEAQ. The V and J ends lost 5 bases and 5 bases respectively, with 19 bases between them. This clone came up many times. Its cognate antigen is unknown. The read ends 3 residues before the CDR3 terminus; that terminus is restored from the germline J gene. Assay: immunoSEQ multiplex PCR; the TCRdb copy retains only in-frame clones and omits some. This sample has over 30,000 clones and no singletons, with 5% to 7% in the ten largest. Study-wide results and caveats: Reportedly, TCR beta sequences from common variable immunodeficiency showed fewer deletions and N-nucleotide insertions.

V is TRBV7-6 and J is TRBJ1-6, with D possibly TRBD1 on 6 matching bases. This receptor was taken from a human donor with common variable immunodeficiency. Source material: peripheral blood mononuclear cells. CDR3 protein: CASSRGARRGDNSPLHF. CDR3 bases read: TGTGCCAGCAGCCGGGGGGCCCGACGCGGGGATAATTCACCC.